What follows are 13 T cell receptor beta chains derived from one specimen sequenced in a study of breast tumors, draining lymph nodes, adjacent tissues. Samples came from axillary lymph nodes draining the breast cancer. TCRdb re-analysed the multiplex PCR reads in MiXCR, keeping a single row per CDR3 protein. The sample consists of 150,000 or so distinct CDR3 sequences, around 35% of them appearing once. The specimen sequenced was axillary lymph node tissue. Source of these receptors: a female donor with breast cancer. Some clones in this sample may be carry-over from other donors' samples.

This clonotype was seen many times. This rearrangement joins TRBV6-1 to TRBJ1-2; D ambiguous. Germline V gives CDR1 MNHNS, CDR2 SASEGT. The V end was cut by 2 bases, the J end by 1 base, with 5 bases between. The CDR3 contains 13 residues. The CDR3 reads CASSEPGNYGYTF. The CDR3 region has the DNA TGTGCCAGCAGTGAACCGGGTAACTATGGCTACACCTTC.

This clonotype was recorded many times. The chain employs TRBV30 and TRBJ2-7, with 8 nucleotides matching TRBD2. V was clipped by 3 bases and J by 1 base; unmatched bases: 14. CDR1 GTSNPN and CDR2 SVGIG come from the germline V gene (reference sequence). The CDR3 covers 17 residues. The CDR3 region has the DNA TGTGCCTGGAGCAATCCGGGAGGGGAATGGCTGTCCTACGAGCAGTACTTC. This sequence encodes CAWSNPGGEWLSYEQYF.

This clonotype was seen at least ten times. This rearrangement joins TRBV30 to TRBJ2-7; D possibly corresponds to TRBD1 (5 bases). CDR1 is GTSNPN, CDR2 SVGIG, per germline (reference sequence). The V end lost 8 bases, the J end lost 0 bases, and 8 bases lay between the germline ends. The CDR3 contains 11 residues. The CDR3 region is CAAGISYEQYF. For the CDR3, the DNA is TGTGCCGCAGGGATCTCCTACGAGCAGTACTTC.

Regarding this clonotype: The junction departs from germline at one end; a sequencing error may be responsible. The V gene is TRBV24-1, the J gene TRBJ2-3, with a tentative D call TRBD1 (6 bases). Germline assignment: CDR1 KGHDR and CDR2 SFDVKD. The CDR3 sequence is 14 residues long. For the CDR3, the DNA is TGTGCCACCAGGGGGCAGGGGTGGTCGAATGAGCAGTGTTTT. This encodes CATRGQGWSNEQCF.

Ten or more counts support this clonotype. This may stem from a read error, because a much larger clone lies one nucleotide away. CDR3 protein: CASSSPETGSRWETQYF. The CDR3 nucleotides read TGTGCCAGCAGCTCCCCAGAGACAGGGTCACGCTGGGAGACCCAGTACTTC. This chain uses TRBV13 with TRBJ2-5; 7 nucleotides align to TRBD1. V shed 4 bases, J shed 5 bases, and the junction held 16 bases outside the gene matches. The CDR3 has 17 residues. The V gene's germline CDR1 is PRHDT and CDR2 FYEKMQ (reference sequence). Variable domain in full (rest from reference TRBV13 and TRBJ2-5): AAGVIQSPRHLIKEKRETATLKCYPIPRHDTVYWYQQGPGQDPQFLISFYEKMQSDKGSIPDRFSAQQFSDYHSELNMSSLELGDSALYFCASSSPETGSRWETQYFGPGTRLLVL.

This clonotype has a count of ten or more. The rearrangement links TRBV20-1 to TRBJ2-7, with D possibly being TRBD1 (5 bases). This CDR3 region has 14 residues. In germline, CDR1 is DFQATT, CDR2 SNEGSKA (reference sequence). V lost 0 bases and J 3 bases, leaving 12 bases between the germline ends. The CDR3 reads CSARDTDKGYEQYF. The CDR3 DNA sequence: TGCAGTGCTAGAGATACGGACAAGGGCTACGAGCAGTACTTC.

The table lists this clonotype with many counts. The chain is built from TRBV19 and TRBJ2-3; 9 bases agree with TRBD1. CDR1 is LNHDA and CDR2 is SQIVND in the germline V gene (reference sequence). This CDR3 contains 13 residues. J lost 2 bases, V lost 9 bases, and 3 bases had no gene match. CDR3: CASGQGNTDTQYF. The CDR3, as DNA: TGTGCCAGCGGACAGGGGAACACAGATACGCAGTATTTT.

The chain's CDR3 is CASKQAGDYGYTF. DNA for the CDR3: TGTGCCAGCAAGCAGGCCGGGGACTATGGCTACACCTTC. This chain links TRBV2 with TRBJ1-2; no firm D call. Trimming removed 7 bases from V and 3 bases from J, with 12 bases in between. Per the germline V gene, CDR1 is SNHLY and CDR2 is FYNNEI. The CDR3 runs to 13 residues. The whole variable domain, remainder taken from reference TRBV2 and TRBJ1-2, is EPEVTQTPSHQVTQMGQEVILRCVPISNHLYFYWYRQILGQKVEFLVSFYNNEISEKSEIFDDQFSVERPDGSNFTLKIRSTKLEDSAMYFCASKQAGDYGYTFGSGTRLTVV.

Turning to this clonotype: One junction end does not reproduce the germline sequence, and a read error may be involved. This rearrangement joins TRBV7-7 to TRBJ2-5; 11 bases align to TRBD1. Germline CDR1 is SSHAT and CDR2 is FNYEAQ (reference sequence). The CDR3 spans 16 residues. CDR3 region: CASSPHIGQGAATQYF. The CDR3 DNA is TGTGCTAGCAGCCCACACATTGGACAGGGGGCCGCGACCCAGTACTTC.

The chain carries TRBV6-2 or TRBV6-3 and TRBJ2-6, with TRBD1 matching 8 bases. This CDR3 comprises 20 residues. Germline CDR1 and CDR2: MNHEY and SVGEGT. The V segment lost 5 bases and the J segment 0 bases; nucleotides outside the gene matches: 15. As DNA, the CDR3 is TGTGCCAGCAGTCACCGACCGGGACAGGATCCCCTCTCTGGGGCCAACGTCCTGACTTTC. Residues: CASSHRPGQDPLSGANVLTF.

As to this clonotype: A much larger clone lies a single base off, so this may be a read error. The CDR3 loop reads CASGFGGRYEQFF. The DNA of the CDR3 is TGTGCTAGTGGTTTCGGGGGCAGGTATGAGCAGTTCTTC. The chain recombines TRBV12-5 with TRBJ2-1; either TRBD1 or TRBD2 may supply D (6 bases each). V was clipped by 3 bases and J by 8 bases, with 11 bases between them. The CDR3 has 13 residues. Germline CDR1 LGHNT, CDR2 FRNRAP. Full variable domain (rest looked up from reference TRBV12-5 and TRBJ2-1): DARVTQTPRHKVTEMGQEVTMRCQPILGHNTVFWYRQTMMQGLELLAYFRNRAPLDDSGMPKDRFSAEMPDATLATLKIQPSEPRDSAVYFCASGFGGRYEQFFGPGTRLTVL.

Comment on this clonotype: This may arise from a read error, as a much more abundant clone is one base away. The chain employs TRBV28 and TRBJ2-7, with D unclear. The CDR3 is made up of 15 amino acids. The germline V gene has CDR1 MDHEN and CDR2 SYDVKM. The CDR3 is CAGSHYTGSTNCPYF. DNA for the CDR3: TGTGCCGGCAGTCATTACACTGGTTCTACGAACTGCCCGTACTTC.

Of note for this clonotype: A read error is likely, as this CDR3 ends without the conserved phenylalanine or tryptophan. V is TRBV20-1 and J is TRBJ2-1; 11 nucleotides line up with TRBD2. V was clipped by 6 bases and J by 9 bases; unmatched bases: 10. Germline lookup yields CDR1 DFQATT and CDR2 SNEGSKA (reference sequence). There are 14 residues in the CDR3. The CDR3 region is CSAVLAGVDSEQFL. The CDR3 DNA reads TGCAGTGCCGTACTAGCGGGGGTTGACAGTGAGCAGTTCCTC.